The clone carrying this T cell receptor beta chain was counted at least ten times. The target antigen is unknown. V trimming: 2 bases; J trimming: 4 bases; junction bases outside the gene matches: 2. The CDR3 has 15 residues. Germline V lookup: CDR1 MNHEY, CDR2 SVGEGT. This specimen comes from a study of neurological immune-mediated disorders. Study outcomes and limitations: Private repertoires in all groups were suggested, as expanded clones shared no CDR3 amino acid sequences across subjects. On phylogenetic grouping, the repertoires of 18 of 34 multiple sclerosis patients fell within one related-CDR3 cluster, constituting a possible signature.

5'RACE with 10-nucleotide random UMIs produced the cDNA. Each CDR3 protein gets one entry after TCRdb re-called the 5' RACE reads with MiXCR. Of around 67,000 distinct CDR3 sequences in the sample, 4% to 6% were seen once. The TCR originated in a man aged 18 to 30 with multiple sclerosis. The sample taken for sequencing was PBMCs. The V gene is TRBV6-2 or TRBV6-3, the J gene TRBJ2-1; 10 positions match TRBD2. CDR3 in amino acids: CASSYGTSVYNEQFF. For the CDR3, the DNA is TGTGCCAGCAGTTACGGGACTAGCGTTTACAATGAGCAGTTCTTC.